The 27 T cell receptor beta chains in this list originate from one sample, sequenced in a study of cytomegalovirus exposure and HLA in healthy donors. PCR was performed using 60 Vbeta and 13 Jbeta primers. Sequencing used immunoSEQ multiplex PCR; TCRdb keeps in-frame clones, though not all of them. The data show some 200,000 clones, approximately 82% seen once. The sample was PBMCs. The receptors stem from a woman aged 40 to 50 in good health and CMV-seronegative.

The chain links TRBV2 to TRBJ1-2; 7 nucleotides match TRBD1. The CDR3 is made up of 14 amino acids. J was trimmed by 7 bases and V by 5 bases; bases with no gene match: 10. The V gene's germline CDR1 is SNHLY and CDR2 FYNNEI. The CDR3: CASSYEGALRGYTF. Here the CDR3 DNA reads TGTGCCAGCAGTTACGAGGGGGCGCTTCGTGGCTACACCTTC.

V and J are TRBV2 and TRBJ1-1; the D gene is possibly TRBD1 (5 bases). The CDR3 is 11 amino acids. Per germline, CDR1 SNHLY and CDR2 FYNNEI. The V and J ends lost 2 bases and 9 bases respectively, with 7 bases between them. CDR3 nucleotide sequence: TGTGCCAGCAGTGAAATGGGGCAAGCTTTCTTT. It codes for CASSEMGQAFF.

V is TRBV6-1 and J is TRBJ1-5; D is unclear. The V end lost 0 bases, the J end lost 4 bases, and 13 bases lay between the germline ends. CDR1 is MNHNS and CDR2 is SASEGT in the germline V gene. This CDR3 spans 16 amino acids. The CDR3 nucleotides read TGTGCCAGCAGTGAAGCCGCTGCGGGAGTAAATCAGCCCCAGCATTTT. It encodes CASSEAAAGVNQPQHF.

The chain has TRBV5-1 and TRBJ2-7; D may be TRBD2 (7 bases). Germline V gene lookup returns CDR1 SGHRS and CDR2 YFSETQ. V lost 3 bases to trimming and J lost 0 bases, with 10 bases between them. This CDR3 has 14 residues. CDR3 loop: CASSSRGPSYEQYF. In nucleotides, the CDR3 is TGCGCCAGCAGCTCGCGGGGGCCCTCCTACGAGCAGTACTTC.

The chain joins TRBV11-2 to TRBJ1-4, with a weak D call TRBD1 (6 bases). This CDR3 comprises 16 residues. Between the trimmed V and J ends, which lost 4 bases and 3 bases, there was a span of 15 bases. Per the germline V gene, CDR1 is SGHAT and CDR2 is FQNNGV. CDR3 bases: TGTGCCAGCAGCTCCCGAGGGCCAGGGGCTAATGAAAAACTGTTTTTT. This encodes CASSSRGPGANEKLFF. Full variable domain (remainder filled in from reference TRBV11-2 and TRBJ1-4): EAGVAQSPRYKIIEKRQSVAFWCNPISGHATLYWYQQILGQGPKLLIQFQNNGVVDDSQLPKDRFSAERLKGVDSTLKIQPAKLEDSAVYLCASSSRGPGANEKLFFGSGTQLSVL.

This clone was seen only a few times. V gene TRBV19 combines with J gene TRBJ2-7; 7 bases match TRBD1. The CDR3 extends over 14 amino acids. Germline-derived CDR1 and CDR2 are LNHDA and SQIVND (reference sequence). V gave up 0 bases and J gave up 6 bases; unmatched junction bases: 5. The chain's CDR3 is CASSIDQRTGEQYF. The CDR3 region has the DNA TGTGCCAGTAGTATAGATCAGCGGACAGGCGAGCAGTACTTC.

As for this clone: A read error may produce the germline difference seen at one junction end. V usage is TRBV2 and J usage is TRBJ2-3; perhaps TRBD1 as D (6 bases). This CDR3 has 11 amino acids. CDR1 and CDR2 from the germline V gene are SNHLY and FYNNEI. DNA of the CDR3: TGTGCCAGCAGTGAAACGAACAGGGCCGATTTT. Protein product: CASSETNRADF.

As regards this clone: An end of the junction does not agree with germline; a read error may underlie this. The rearrangement links TRBV5-1 to TRBJ2-1; 9 bases are a match to TRBD1. Germline assignment: CDR1 SGHRS and CDR2 YFSETQ. The CDR3 contains 16 residues. In nucleotides, the CDR3 is TGCGCCGGCAGCCCAATAACCGGGACAGGGATGGATGAGCAGTTCTTC. This translates into CAGSPITGTGMDEQFF.

CDR3 amino acids: CASSPCPGTCGYTF. The CDR3 DNA reads TGCGCCAGCAGCCCCTGTCCCGGGACATGTGGCTACACCTTC. The chain carries TRBV4-3 and TRBJ1-2, with D possibly matching TRBD1 (6 bases). The ends were cut back, 4 bases at V and 7 bases at J, with 16 bases in the middle. The CDR3 consists of 14 residues. Germline CDR1 reads LGHNA; CDR2 reads YSLEER.

Here the CDR3 DNA reads TGCGCCAGCAGTGAGTCGCCGACAGGGAGCTCCTACGAGCAGTACTTC. Translating gives CASSESPTGSSYEQYF. The genes are TRBV10-1 and TRBJ2-7; TRBD1 matches at 7 bases. The CDR3 runs 16 residues. J lost 0 bases, V lost 0 bases, and 5 bases had no gene match. The V gene's germline CDR1 is WNHNN and CDR2 SYGVQD (reference sequence).

The rearrangement joins TRBV29-1 to TRBJ2-1, with TRBD2 matching 8 bases. Germline V gives CDR1 SQVTM, CDR2 ANQGSEA. This CDR3 has 14 amino acids. J gave up 6 bases and V 6 bases, and 10 bases lay outside the gene matches. CDR3 sequence: CSVATGGAVNEQFF. The CDR3 bases are TGCAGCGTCGCGACCGGGGGGGCCGTCAATGAGCAGTTCTTC.

Here the CDR3 reads CASSIGTSGGVDTQYF. The CDR3 DNA reads TGTGCCAGTAGTATAGGGACTAGCGGGGGGGTAGATACGCAGTATTTT. This chain joins TRBV19 and TRBJ2-3, with 15 bases matching TRBD2. The CDR3 consists of 16 residues. The J segment lost 5 bases and the V segment lost 1 base, leaving 1 base of the junction unmatched. In germline, CDR1 is LNHDA, CDR2 SQIVND (reference sequence).

The gene calls are TRBV7-2 and TRBJ1-5; D is unclear. CDR3 size: 13 residues. The germline V gene encodes CDR1 SGHTA and CDR2 FQGNSA. The V gene lost 5 bases and the J gene lost 7 bases, with 12 bases spanning the gap. The CDR3 is CASSPDEVQPQHF. CDR3 in DNA: TGTGCCAGCAGCCCAGATGAGGTCCAGCCCCAGCATTTT.

This chain uses TRBV28 with TRBJ1-3, with D possibly matching TRBD1 (6 bases). The germline CDR1 and CDR2 sequences are MDHEN and SYDVKM. V was trimmed by 8 bases and J by 0 bases, leaving 14 bases between them. CDR3 length: 15 residues. The CDR3 region is CASARGALSGNTIYF. CDR3 DNA: TGTGCCAGCGCCCGGGGGGCCCTCTCTGGAAACACCATATATTTT.

This chain connects TRBV7-9 to TRBJ1-3; 10 positions agree with TRBD1. The CDR3 loop spans 19 amino acids. Trimming at V came to 4 bases and at J to 0 bases, leaving 12 bases not matched to a gene. Germline-derived CDR1 and CDR2 are SEHNR and FQNEAQ (reference sequence). As DNA, the CDR3 is TGTGCCAGCAGCTCCCCGACAGGGGGCCCCCAAAGCTCTGGAAACACCATATATTTT. Its protein is CASSSPTGGPQSSGNTIYF.

This clone was observed a few times. The rearrangement uses TRBV27 and TRBJ1-6; a possible D gene is TRBD1 (5 bases). Between the trimmed V and J ends, which lost 1 base and 5 bases, there was a span of 9 bases. Germline CDR1 reads MNHEY; CDR2 reads SMNVEV (reference sequence). This CDR3 is 15 amino acids long. In DNA form, the CDR3 reads TGTGCCAGCAGTTTATTCGACAGTGATAATTCACCCCTCCACTTT. Translation gives CASSLFDSDNSPLHF.

J is TRBJ1-2 and V is TRBV6-5, with TRBD1 matching over 8 bases. With 5 bases clipped from V and 5 bases from J, the junction kept 4 bases outside the gene matches. The CDR3 spans 13 residues. The V gene's germline CDR1 is MNHEY and CDR2 SVGAGI. CDR3 protein: CASSRDRMYGYTF. In nucleotides, the CDR3 is TGTGCCAGCAGTCGGGACAGGATGTATGGCTACACCTTC.

The CDR3 DNA follows: TGTGCCAGCAGCGGGGAGGGGGACTATGGCTACACCTTC. It translates to CASSGEGDYGYTF. The rearrangement joins TRBV5-6 to TRBJ1-2, with TRBD1 as a possible D gene (6 bases). Germline CDR1 is SGHDT and CDR2 is YYEEEE. V was clipped by 4 bases and J by 3 bases, with 10 bases between them. This CDR3 is 13 amino acids long.

The rearrangement joins TRBV5-1 to TRBJ2-7; TRBD1 agrees at 9 bases. The CDR3 sequence is 17 residues long. The germline CDR1 and CDR2 sequences are SGHRS and YFSETQ. The J segment lost 6 bases and the V segment lost 4 bases, leaving 17 bases of the junction unmatched. The CDR3 here is CASSLDGDYRGQGEQYF. Written as DNA, the CDR3 is TGCGCCAGCAGCCTGGATGGGGATTACAGGGGACAGGGCGAGCAGTACTTC.

V and J are TRBV29-1 and TRBJ1-3; 7 nucleotides agree with TRBD1. The germline V gene has CDR1 SQVTM and CDR2 ANQGSEA. V lost 6 bases and J lost 4; bases outside the gene matches: 3. This CDR3 spans 12 amino acids. The CDR3 DNA sequence: TGCAGCGTCCGGGACAGAGGAAACACCATATATTTT. It specifies CSVRDRGNTIYF. The variable domain in full, completed from reference TRBV29-1 and TRBJ1-3, reads SAVISQKPSRDICQRGTSLTIQCQVDSQVTMMFWYRQQPGQSLTLIATANQGSEATYESGFVIDKFPISRPNLTFSTLTVSNMSPEDSSIYLCSVRDRGNTIYFGEGSWLTVV.

The rearrangement joins TRBV18 to TRBJ1-1, with TRBD1 matching 8 bases. V lost 3 bases and J lost 1; bases outside the gene matches: 4. CDR1 is KGHSH and CDR2 is LQKENI in the germline V gene. This CDR3 contains 15 residues. CDR3 loop: CASSPSGGPNTEAFF. DNA of the CDR3: TGTGCCAGCTCACCTTCAGGGGGCCCGAACACTGAAGCTTTCTTT.

This clone came up once. The chain uses TRBV29-1 and TRBJ1-1, with D possibly being TRBD1 (5 bases). Per the germline V gene, CDR1 is SQVTM and CDR2 is ANQGSEA. This CDR3 comprises 12 residues. Trimming pared 4 bases from V and 1 base from J, leaving 7 bases between. In nucleotides, the CDR3 is TGCAGCGTTGCCCAGGGGAACACTGAAGCTTTCTTT. Translating gives CSVAQGNTEAFF.

The chain joins TRBV25-1 to TRBJ1-2; TRBD1 is a possible D gene (5 bases). Germline V gives CDR1 MGHDK, CDR2 SYGVNS. V was clipped by 2 bases and J by 8 bases, with 12 bases between them. The CDR3 spans 13 residues. CDR3 protein: CASSENVGVGYTF. CDR3 bases: TGTGCCAGCAGTGAAAATGTAGGGGTCGGCTACACCTTC.

V is TRBV5-4 and J is TRBJ2-1; maybe TRBD2 (5 bases). Germline V gene sequence: CDR1 SGHNT, CDR2 YYREEE (reference sequence). V dropped 4 bases and J dropped 8 bases, with 22 bases sitting between them. This CDR3 is built from 16 residues. This CDR3 is CASSPESGSSRHEQFF. In nucleotides, the CDR3 is TGTGCCAGCAGCCCGGAATCGGGGTCCTCCCGGCATGAGCAGTTCTTC. Full variable domain (missing parts from reference TRBV5-4 and TRBJ2-1): ETGVTQSPTHLIKTRGQQVTLRCSSQSGHNTVSWYQQALGQGPQFIFQYYREEENGRGNFPPRFSGLQFPNYSSELNVNALELDDSALYLCASSPESGSSRHEQFFGPGTRLTVL.

V usage is TRBV5-1 and J usage is TRBJ2-2, with D unresolved. The CDR3 has 14 amino acids. V lost 4 bases, J lost 0 bases, and 7 bases lay in between. Germline V CDR1 and CDR2: SGHRS, YFSETQ. The CDR3 reads CASSGSANTGELFF. The CDR3 DNA reads as TGCGCCAGCAGCGGCAGCGCGAACACCGGGGAGCTGTTTTTT.

The chain employs TRBV28 and TRBJ1-2, with D unclear. Trimming pared 7 bases from V and 7 bases from J, leaving 16 bases between. In germline, CDR1 is MDHEN, CDR2 SYDVKM. The CDR3 runs 13 residues. CDR3 DNA: TGTGCCAGCACCCCCGGGAGGGTACTTGGCTACACCTTC. Translated, it gives CASTPGRVLGYTF.

The CDR3, as DNA: TGTGCCTGGTCCACAGGGGGAGAGACCCAGTACTTC. Translating it yields CAWSTGGETQYF. The rearrangement uses TRBV30 and TRBJ2-5; TRBD1 aligns across 8 bases. J was trimmed by 4 bases and V by 5 bases; bases with no gene match: 3. The CDR3 length is 12 residues. Germline CDR1 is GTSNPN and CDR2 is SVGIG (reference sequence).